The following is a T cell receptor beta chain sequence with its context. Many counts were recorded for this clonotype. The clone's antigen remains unknown. Base qualities are not recorded, but no much larger clone differs from it by a single base. This specimen belongs to a study of breast tumors, draining lymph nodes, adjacent tissues (dated by TCRdb to about 2016). The study in broad terms: In breast cancer patients, the study compared the TCR beta repertoires of tumor, adjacent nontumor tissue and axillary lymph nodes. In human breast cancer, the study set out to assess how tumor, surrounding tissue and draining lymph node repertoires relate to one another and whether T cells might be exchanged between them. Here is what the overall study found, with its caveats: The data were judged consistent with most tumor T cells deriving from the lymph node and then expanding within tumor tissue. The study presented the conclusion that tumor T cells originate in lymph nodes as consistent with a hypothesis, not as something directly demonstrated. In luminal-like breast cancer, tumor and nontumor tissue repertoires resembled each other significantly more than in basal-like breast cancer. T-cell repertoire diversity in tumors was found to be lower than in lymph nodes but higher than in nontumor tissue, and preferential V and J gene usage was observed.

The lymph node samples were taken from the axillary draining lymph nodes of breast cancer patients. TCRdb lists the instrument as Illumina HiSeq 2000. Multiplex PCR amplification was used to generate the TCR beta chain libraries. The amplified TCR beta chain products were analyzed by high-throughput sequencing. TCRdb trimmed public reads at Q25 via fastp, called clones via MiXCR and kept in-frame beta chains. Rows are combined by CDR3 protein, so each entry shows the most common genes and DNA. Counted in this sample were approximately 230,000 distinct CDR3 sequences; under 35% of them appeared once. The ten largest clones take up about 3.3% of the sample. V and J are truncated by 5 bases and 3 bases respectively, leaving an intervening sequence of 5 bases. From its cysteine to its phenylalanine, the CDR3 spans 13 amino acids. Only CDR3 DNA is held: 39 bases, read in frame from base 1. The germline V gene specifies MNHNS as CDR1 and SASEGT as CDR2.

The chain is encoded by TRBV6-1 joined to TRBJ2-6; the D gene identity is not certain. The source is a female donor with breast cancer. Some clones in this sample may be carry-over from other donors' samples. The sequencing sample was made of axillary lymph node tissue. CDR3 reads: CASSRIGANVLTF. The nucleotide sequence reads as follows: TGTGCCAGCAGTCGAATTGGGGCCAACGTCCTGACTTTC.